The 9 T cell receptor beta chains in this list originate from one sample, sequenced in a study of patients and donors after allogeneic stem cell transplantation. TCRdb reprocessed the RT-PCR reads via MiXCR and lists one record per CDR3 protein. This table has approximately 200,000 distinct CDR3 sequences, around two fifths appearing once. Sequenced: blood, either unsorted or a sorted T cell fraction (not recorded which). The receptors shown here come from a human donor who was either an allogeneic HSCT recipient or a stem cell or donor lymphocyte infusion donor (not recorded which). It is not recorded whose cells these are; they may come from a transplant donor.

The CDR3 DNA reads as TGCGCCAGCAGCCCCGATGTGGGACAGGGTGTCACTGAAGCTTTCTTT. Translation: CASSPDVGQGVTEAFF. This sequence joins TRBV5-1 and TRBJ1-1, with 9 positions matching TRBD1. The CDR3 totals 16 residues. Germline V CDR1 and CDR2: SGHRS, YFSETQ. The J segment lost 4 bases and the V segment lost 4 bases, leaving 11 bases of the junction unmatched. Filled out from reference TRBV5-1 and TRBJ1-1, the complete variable domain reads KAGVTQTPRYLIKTRGQQVTLSCSPISGHRSVSWYQQTPGQGLQFLFEYFSETQRNKGNFPGRFSGRQFSNSRSEMNVSTLELGDSALYLCASSPDVGQGVTEAFFGQGTRLTVV.

This clonotype turned up a few times. The rearrangement joins TRBV20-1 to TRBJ2-1, with TRBD2 as a possible D gene (6 bases). The germline gives CDR1 DFQATT, CDR2 SNEGSKA (reference sequence). The CDR3 runs to 13 residues. The chain's CDR3 is CGTASRSYNEQFF. The CDR3, as DNA: TGCGGGACTGCTTCAAGATCCTACAATGAGCAGTTCTTC.

The J gene is TRBJ2-1, the V gene TRBV28, with no clear D. The CDR3 spans 15 residues. From germline, CDR1 is MDHEN and CDR2 SYDVKM. With 2 bases removed from V and 4 bases from J, the gap between germline ends came to 12 bases. For the CDR3, the DNA is TGTGCCAGCAGTTTAGGTTGGTTGGGATACAATGAGCAGTTCTTC. Protein product: CASSLGWLGYNEQFF.

This clonotype came up a few times. V is TRBV3-1 and J is TRBJ2-1, with D tentatively TRBD2 (6 bases). Germline V gives CDR1 LGHDT, CDR2 YNNKEL (reference sequence). CDR3 length: 14 residues. Trimming pared 3 bases from V and 8 bases from J, leaving 14 bases between. The CDR3 sequence: CASSQSGRWDEQFF. As DNA, the CDR3 is TGTGCCAGCAGCCAGAGCGGGCGGTGGGATGAGCAGTTCTTC.

The chain uses TRBV27 and TRBJ1-4, with 7 bases identical to TRBD1. This CDR3 region has 13 residues. CDR1 is MNHEY, CDR2 SMNVEV, per germline (reference sequence). V shed 5 bases and J 14 bases; nucleotides not matched to a gene: 11. CDR3 residues: CASSPFPGQALFF. CDR3 nucleotides: TGTGCCAGCAGTCCATTTCCCGGACAGGCGCTGTTTTTT. Together with reference TRBV27 and TRBJ1-4, the CDR3 gives the full variable domain: EAQVTQNPRYLITVTGKKLTVTCSQNMNHEYMSWYRQDPGLGLRQIYYSMNVEVTDKGDVPEGYKVSRKEKRNFPLILESPSPNQTSLYFCASSPFPGQALFFGSGTQLSVL.

The chain couples TRBV4-3 to TRBJ2-2; D unclear. Germline CDR1 is LGHNA and CDR2 is YSLEER. CDR3 length equals 15 residues. V dropped 0 bases and J dropped 7 bases, with 12 bases sitting between them. In DNA form, the CDR3 reads TGCGCCAGCAGCCAAGATGCCCGGGCAGGCGGGGAGCTGTTTTTT. As protein: CASSQDARAGGELFF.

CDR3 sequence: CASSSAGGSTDTQYF. Here the CDR3 DNA reads TGCGCCAGCAGCTCAGCAGGGGGGAGCACAGATACGCAGTATTTT. This chain links TRBV5-1 with TRBJ2-3, with D possibly matching TRBD1 (7 bases). Germline V lookup: CDR1 SGHRS, CDR2 YFSETQ. The V and J ends lost 3 bases and 0 bases respectively, with 11 bases between them. This CDR3 is built from 15 residues.

V is TRBV9 and J is TRBJ2-3, with 16 nucleotides matching TRBD2. With V trimmed by 3 bases and J by 0 bases, 7 bases remained unmatched. There are 19 residues in the CDR3. Germline V gene sequence: CDR1 SGDLS, CDR2 YYNGEE. CDR3 DNA sequence: TGTGCCAGCAGCGCTCCGGCGGGACTAGCGGGAGGGAGCACAGATACGCAGTATTTT. It is translated as CASSAPAGLAGGSTDTQYF.

This clonotype was counted only a few times. V and J are TRBV27 and TRBJ2-1, with D tentatively TRBD1 or TRBD2 (5 bases each). The CDR3 length is 16 residues. Germline V gives CDR1 MNHEY, CDR2 SMNVEV (reference sequence). Between the trimmed V and J ends, which lost 2 bases and 2 bases, there was a span of 13 bases. The CDR3 nucleotides are TGTGCCAGCAGTTTACGGGGCAATGGTGCCTACAATGAGCAGTTCTTC. Translating it yields CASSLRGNGAYNEQFF.